This TCR beta chain was sequenced in a study of blood T cell repertoires in COVID-19. Study context: Collection of acute and convalescent COVID-19 samples took place in the United States, Italy and Spain. PBMCs, B-cell-depleted T cells, or T cells were the source of the cDNA or gDNA that made up the material.

As processed by the authors: Quantification of nucleated cells was approximated via reference gene primer amplification. Here immunoSEQ multiplex PCR was the method, and the copy in TCRdb shows in-frame clones only, minus some. From that table come the V and J calls and clone size; the DNA was used to work out D and trimming. Of roughly 220,000 clones in the sample, 80% to 90% were seen once. Germline-derived CDR1 and CDR2 are SGHTA and FQGNSA. V lost 5 bases, J lost 8 bases, and 10 bases stayed unmatched. CDR3 size: 15 residues. The TCR originated in a man in his thirties or forties with active or convalescent COVID-19. The chain couples TRBV7-2 to TRBJ2-1; 9 bases are a match to TRBD1. Sequenced: peripheral blood. CDR3 sequence: CASSTPGQGIDEQFF. CDR3 nucleotide sequence: TGTGCCAGCAGCACTCCGGGACAGGGCATAGATGAGCAGTTCTTC.